These 8 T cell receptor beta chains share one sample of origin, sequenced in a study of beta chain features in type 1 diabetes. General study points: Researchers report that Type 1 diabetes patients had moderately but significantly shorter TCRB CDR3s across all four CD4+ subsets.

Their antigens remain unidentified. Isolated RNA was reverse transcribed in full, so expressed TCRB transcripts were sequenced. Some clones are missing from TCRdb's copy, which holds only in-frame ones; the method was immunoSEQ multiplex PCR. The data hold 41,000 or so clones, with approximately 70% observed a single time. The specimen sequenced was Tregs from blood. The receptors here all came from a man younger than 40 with type 1 diabetes. Some clones in this sample may be carry-over from other donors' samples.

In this sample, this clone turned up once. The rearrangement uses TRBV7-9 and TRBJ2-5; D is unclear. The J call may be mistaken, given a closer DNA end match to TRBJ2-7. The length of the CDR3 is 12 residues. Germline V gives CDR1 SEHNR, CDR2 FQNEAQ (reference sequence). CDR3 sequence (DNA): TGTGCCAGCAGCTTAAGTACAGACGAGCAGTACTTC. Translating it yields CASSLSTDEQYF.

The genes are TRBV12-5 and TRBJ1-5; no firm D call. The CDR3 is made up of 13 amino acids. Germline V gene sequence: CDR1 LGHNT, CDR2 FRNRAP. Between the trimmed V and J ends, which lost 0 bases and 6 bases, there was a span of 6 bases. The CDR3 DNA follows: TGTGCTAGTGGTTTGGTACCCAGTCAGCCCCAGCATTTT. Residues: CASGLVPSQPQHF.

This clone was counted a single time. The rearrangement links TRBV4-1 to TRBJ2-3; TRBD2 matches at 10 bases. This CDR3 has 17 residues. V was pared by 4 bases and J by 2 bases, with 9 bases of the junction left unmatched. The germline V gene has CDR1 MGHRA and CDR2 YSYEKL. CDR3: CASSLEGAGGLTDTQYF. CDR3 nucleotides: TGCGCCAGCAGCCTTGAGGGAGCGGGGGGGCTCACAGATACGCAGTATTTT.

Of note for this clone: The junction departs from the called germline gene at one end, perhaps through a read error. V gene TRBV19 combines with J gene TRBJ1-1; unclear D gene. The CDR3 has 15 residues. Germline V gene data show CDR1 as LNHDA and CDR2 as SQIVND (reference sequence). The CDR3 reads CAGSMGRLLNTEAFF. The CDR3 bases are TGTGCCGGTAGTATGGGCAGACTACTGAACACTGAAGCTTTCTTT.

This clone was recorded a few times. In DNA, the CDR3 is TGTGCCAGCAGCTTAATAGCTGGAAACACCATATATTTT. This sequence encodes CASSLIAGNTIYF. The rearrangement uses TRBV11-2 and TRBJ1-3; no reliable D call. This CDR3 has 13 residues. Germline CDR1 and CDR2: SGHAT and FQNNGV. The V end lost 2 bases, the J end lost 2 bases, and 4 bases lay between the germline ends.

The J gene is TRBJ1-1, the V gene TRBV13, with D maybe TRBD1 (5 bases). Per the germline V gene, CDR1 is PRHDT and CDR2 is FYEKMQ (reference sequence). Between the trimmed V and J ends, which lost 5 bases and 1 base, there was a span of 11 bases. The length of the CDR3 is 14 residues. The chain's CDR3 is CASSRGRPNTEAFF. The CDR3 coding sequence is TGTGCCAGCAGCCGGGGGAGACCGAACACTGAAGCTTTCTTT.

The CDR3 loop is CASSYPRDRGAEQFF. CDR3 nucleotides: TGTGCCAGCAGTTACCCGCGGGACAGGGGAGCTGAGCAGTTCTTC. The gene calls are TRBV6-6 and TRBJ2-1; 10 nucleotides agree with TRBD1. This CDR3 comprises 15 residues. With V trimmed by 2 bases and J by 9 bases, 7 bases remained unmatched. The germline V gene encodes CDR1 MNHNY and CDR2 SVGAGI (reference sequence).

The chain carries TRBV5-1 and TRBJ2-2; D is possibly TRBD1 (6 bases). This CDR3 spans 18 amino acids. V was cut by 5 bases and J by 0 bases, with 20 bases left in between. The germline V gene has CDR1 SGHRS and CDR2 YFSETQ. CDR3 amino acids: CASSYTGPRNANTGELFF. The CDR3 DNA follows: TGCGCCAGCAGTTATACAGGGCCACGCAACGCGAACACCGGGGAGCTGTTTTTT. Looking up the rest from reference TRBV5-1 and TRBJ2-2 gives the full variable domain: KAGVTQTPRYLIKTRGQQVTLSCSPISGHRSVSWYQQTPGQGLQFLFEYFSETQRNKGNFPGRFSGRQFSNSRSEMNVSTLELGDSALYLCASSYTGPRNANTGELFFGEGSRLTVL.